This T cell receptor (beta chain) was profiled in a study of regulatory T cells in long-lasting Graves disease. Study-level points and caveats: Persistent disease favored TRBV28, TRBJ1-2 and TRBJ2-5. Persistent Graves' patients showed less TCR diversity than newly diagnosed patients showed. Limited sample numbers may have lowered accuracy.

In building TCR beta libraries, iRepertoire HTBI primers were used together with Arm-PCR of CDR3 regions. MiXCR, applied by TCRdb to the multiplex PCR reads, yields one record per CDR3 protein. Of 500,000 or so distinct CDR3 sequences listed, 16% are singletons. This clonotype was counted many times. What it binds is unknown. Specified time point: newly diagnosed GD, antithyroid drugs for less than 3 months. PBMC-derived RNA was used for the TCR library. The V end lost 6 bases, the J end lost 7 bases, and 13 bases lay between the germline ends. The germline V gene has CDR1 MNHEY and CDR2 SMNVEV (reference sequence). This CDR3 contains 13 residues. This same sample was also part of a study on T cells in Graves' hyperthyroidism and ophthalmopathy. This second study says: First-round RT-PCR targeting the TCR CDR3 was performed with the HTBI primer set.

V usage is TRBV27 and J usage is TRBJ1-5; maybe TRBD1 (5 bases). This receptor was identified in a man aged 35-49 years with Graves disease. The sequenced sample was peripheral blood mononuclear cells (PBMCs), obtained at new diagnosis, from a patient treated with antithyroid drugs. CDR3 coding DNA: TGTGCCAGCAGACGGATGGGGGAACAGCCCCAGCATTTT. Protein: CASRRMGEQPQHF.